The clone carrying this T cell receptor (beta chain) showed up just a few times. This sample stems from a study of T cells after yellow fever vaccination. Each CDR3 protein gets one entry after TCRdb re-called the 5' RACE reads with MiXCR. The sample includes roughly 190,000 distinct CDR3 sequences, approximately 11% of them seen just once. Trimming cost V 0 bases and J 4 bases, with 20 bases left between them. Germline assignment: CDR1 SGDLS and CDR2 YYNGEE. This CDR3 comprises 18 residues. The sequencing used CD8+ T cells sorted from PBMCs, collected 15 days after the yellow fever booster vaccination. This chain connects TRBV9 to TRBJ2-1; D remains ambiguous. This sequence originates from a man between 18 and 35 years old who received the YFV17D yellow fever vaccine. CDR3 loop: CASSVEEPDAWTYNEQFF. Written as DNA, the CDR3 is TGTGCCAGCAGCGTAGAGGAGCCAGACGCCTGGACGTACAATGAGCAGTTCTTC.